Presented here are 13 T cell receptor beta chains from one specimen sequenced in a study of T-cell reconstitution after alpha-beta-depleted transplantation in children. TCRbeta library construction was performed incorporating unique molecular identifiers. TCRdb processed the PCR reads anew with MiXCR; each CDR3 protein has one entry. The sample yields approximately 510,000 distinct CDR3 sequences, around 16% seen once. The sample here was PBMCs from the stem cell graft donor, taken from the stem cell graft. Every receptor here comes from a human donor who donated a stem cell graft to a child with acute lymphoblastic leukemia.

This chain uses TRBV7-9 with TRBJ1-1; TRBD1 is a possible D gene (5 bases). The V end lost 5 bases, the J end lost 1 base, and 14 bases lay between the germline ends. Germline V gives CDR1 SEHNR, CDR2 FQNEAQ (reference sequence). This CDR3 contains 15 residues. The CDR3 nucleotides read TGTGCCAGCAGCCCACCTACAGGATGGAACACTGAAGCTTTCTTT. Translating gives CASSPPTGWNTEAFF.

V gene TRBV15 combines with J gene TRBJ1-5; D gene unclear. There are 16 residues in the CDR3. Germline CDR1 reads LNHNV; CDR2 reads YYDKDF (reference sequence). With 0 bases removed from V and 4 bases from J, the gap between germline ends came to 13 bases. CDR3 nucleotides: TGTGCCACCAGCAGAGATGGCCCTTCATCAAATCAGCCCCAGCATTTT. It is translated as CATSRDGPSSNQPQHF.

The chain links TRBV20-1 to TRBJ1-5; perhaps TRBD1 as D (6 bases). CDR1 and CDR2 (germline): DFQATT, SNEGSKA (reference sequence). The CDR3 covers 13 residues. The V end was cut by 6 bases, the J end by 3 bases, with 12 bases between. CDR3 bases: TGCAGTGCGAGGGGGACTCTCAATCAGCCCCAGCATTTT. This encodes CSARGTLNQPQHF.

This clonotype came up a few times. The CDR3 region has the DNA TGTGCCAGCAGCTTAGGGACAGGGCACGAAAAACTGTTTTTT. This encodes CASSLGTGHEKLFF. The V call is TRBV9, the J call TRBJ1-4, with TRBD1 matching over 9 bases. The length of the CDR3 is 14 residues. Germline CDR1 SGDLS, CDR2 YYNGEE. Trimming cost V 4 bases and J 8 bases; bases outside gene matches: 6.

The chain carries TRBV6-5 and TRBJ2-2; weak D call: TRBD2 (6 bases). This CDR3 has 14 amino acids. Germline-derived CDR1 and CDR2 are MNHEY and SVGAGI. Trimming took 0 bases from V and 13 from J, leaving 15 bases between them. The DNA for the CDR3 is TGTGCCAGCAGTTACTCGACCGGGGGACGGGTGCTGTTTTTT. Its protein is CASSYSTGGRVLFF.

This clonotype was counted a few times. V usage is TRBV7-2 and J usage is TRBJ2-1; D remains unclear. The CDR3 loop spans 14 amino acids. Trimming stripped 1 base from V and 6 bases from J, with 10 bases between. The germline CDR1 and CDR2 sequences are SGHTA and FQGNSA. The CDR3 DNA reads TGTGCCAGCAGCTTAGAATGGGTCTCCAATGAGCAGTTCTTC. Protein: CASSLEWVSNEQFF.

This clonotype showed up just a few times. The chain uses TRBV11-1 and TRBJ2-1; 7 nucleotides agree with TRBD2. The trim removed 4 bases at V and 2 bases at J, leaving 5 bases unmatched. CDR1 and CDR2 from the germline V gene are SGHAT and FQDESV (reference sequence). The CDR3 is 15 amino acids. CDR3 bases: TGTGCCAGCAGCTCAAGACTAGCAGCCTACAATGAGCAGTTCTTC. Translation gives CASSSRLAAYNEQFF.

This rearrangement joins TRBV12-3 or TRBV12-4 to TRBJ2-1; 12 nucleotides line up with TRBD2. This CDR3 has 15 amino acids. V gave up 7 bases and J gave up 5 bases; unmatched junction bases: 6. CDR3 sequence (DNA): TGTGCCAGCAACACCCCTAGCGGGGGGGACAATGAGCAGTTCTTC. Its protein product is CASNTPSGGDNEQFF.

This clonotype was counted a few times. For the CDR3, the DNA is TGTGCCAGCAGCCCCCGTCGGCGGGAACCTGATGGCTACACCTTC. This gives the protein CASSPRRREPDGYTF. The rearrangement uses TRBV3-1 and TRBJ1-2; the D is unclear. The CDR3 has 15 residues. The V gene's germline CDR1 is LGHDT and CDR2 YNNKEL (reference sequence). Trimming stripped 4 bases from V and 6 bases from J, with 18 bases between.

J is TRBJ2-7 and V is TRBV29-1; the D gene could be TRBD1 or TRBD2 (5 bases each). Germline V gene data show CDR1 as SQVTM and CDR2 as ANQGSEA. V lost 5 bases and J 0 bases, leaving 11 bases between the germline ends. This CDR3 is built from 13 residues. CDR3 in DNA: TGCAGCGTTAGGGACGGTAGCTCCTACGAGCAGTACTTC. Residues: CSVRDGSSYEQYF.

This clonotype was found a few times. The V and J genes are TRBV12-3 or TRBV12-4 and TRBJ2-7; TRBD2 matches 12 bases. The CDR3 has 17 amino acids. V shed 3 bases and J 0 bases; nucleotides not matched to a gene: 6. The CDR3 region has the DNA TGTGCCAGCAGTTTCGGGACTAGCGGGTTTAGCTCCTACGAGCAGTACTTC. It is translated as CASSFGTSGFSSYEQYF.

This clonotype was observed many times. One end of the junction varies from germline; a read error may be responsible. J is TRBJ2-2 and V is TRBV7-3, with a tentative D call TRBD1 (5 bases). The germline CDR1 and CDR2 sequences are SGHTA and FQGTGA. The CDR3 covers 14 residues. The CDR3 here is CASSLTGNTGELFF. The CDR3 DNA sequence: TGCGCCAGCAGCTTAACAGGGAACACCGGGGAGCTGTTTTTT. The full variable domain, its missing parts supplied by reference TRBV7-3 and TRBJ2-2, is GAGVSQTPSNKVTEKGKYVELRCDPISGHTALYWYRQSLGQGPEFLIYFQGTGAADDSGLPNDRFFAVRPEGSVSTLKIQRTERGDSAVYLCASSLTGNTGELFFGEGSRLTVL.

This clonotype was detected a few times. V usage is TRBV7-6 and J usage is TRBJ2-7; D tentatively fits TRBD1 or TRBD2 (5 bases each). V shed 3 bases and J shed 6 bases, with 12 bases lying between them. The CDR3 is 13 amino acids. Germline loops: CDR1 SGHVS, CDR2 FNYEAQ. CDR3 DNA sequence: TGTGCCAGCAGCTTCGGGACCCGGGCCGAGCAGTACTTC. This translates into CASSFGTRAEQYF.